Listed here is a single T cell receptor (beta chain). What it binds is unknown. V was trimmed by 2 bases and J by 7 bases, leaving 9 bases between them. Per the germline V gene, CDR1 is LNHDA and CDR2 is SQIVND (reference sequence). CDR3 length: 13 residues. This specimen comes from a study of shared clonotypes between healthy human individuals. Study context: The composition of the donors was a couple of women and a few men aged 18 to 49.

Study-level findings and limits: Among donors, the sharing of clonotypes was expected to be influenced by sequencing depth.

Researchers divided each subset's genomic DNA evenly across several immunoSEQ plates. Profiling relied on immunoSEQ multiplex PCR, and the TCRdb table lists in-frame clones only, not all of them. Here the sample spans more than 2 million clones, around 95% being singletons. CD45RO-negative cells were positively selected for CCR7, leaving out terminally differentiated effector memory CD45RA+ cells. All the donors were Caucasian adults who lived in Nashville, Tennessee. The source is a man between 18 and 35 years old in good health. Some clones in this sample may be carry-over from other donors' samples. J is TRBJ2-1 and V is TRBV19, with TRBD1 as a possible D gene (5 bases). Material: naive CD8+ T cells from PBMCs. In DNA, the CDR3 is TGTGCCAGTAGTATAATGACAGTAAATGAGCAGTTCTTC. This encodes CASSIMTVNEQFF.